The source of this T cell receptor (beta chain) is a study of blood T cell repertoires in COVID-19. Study in general: Specimens from acute and convalescent COVID-19 originated in the United States, Italy and Spain. Sources were T cells, B-cell-depleted T cells, or PBMCs; the material itself was cDNA or gDNA.

Ages ranged from roughly 18 to 95 years, with residence in some 25 US areas. In germline, CDR1 is LGHDT, CDR2 YNNKEL (reference sequence). The CDR3 runs 18 residues. With 2 bases removed from V and 0 bases from J, the gap between germline ends came to 17 bases. Only in-frame clones appear in the TCRdb table, and some are missing; sequencing was by immunoSEQ multiplex PCR. The table lists fewer than 300,000 clones, approximately 91% of them singletons. The rearrangement links TRBV3-1 (or the pseudogene TRBV3-2) to TRBJ1-3; no clear D gene. The sample taken for sequencing was PBMCs or T cells enriched from blood (not recorded which). This receptor was taken from a woman aged 35 to 49 with acute COVID-19. The CDR3: CASSQSATESFSGNTIYF. CDR3 bases: TGTGCCAGCAGCCAATCTGCTACAGAGTCTTTCTCTGGAAACACCATATATTTT.